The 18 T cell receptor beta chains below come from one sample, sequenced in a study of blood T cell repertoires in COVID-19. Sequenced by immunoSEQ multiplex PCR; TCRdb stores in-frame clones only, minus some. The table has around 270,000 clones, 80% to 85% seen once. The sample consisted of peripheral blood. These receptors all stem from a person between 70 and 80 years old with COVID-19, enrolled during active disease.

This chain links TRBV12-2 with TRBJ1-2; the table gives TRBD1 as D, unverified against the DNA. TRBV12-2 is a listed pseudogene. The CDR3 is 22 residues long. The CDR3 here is CASRFHRGIRGPSKGANYGYTF. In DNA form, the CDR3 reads TGTGCAAGTCGCTTCCACAGGGGCATCAGGGGCCCATCCAAAGGGGCCAACTATGGCTACACCTTC.

The CDR3 region has the DNA TGTGCCAGCAGGTTTGCGGGAGATGGAGATACGCAGTATTTT. This gives the protein CASRFAGDGDTQYF. This chain joins TRBV5-4 and TRBJ2-3; TRBD2 matches at 7 bases. The V and J ends lost 5 bases and 5 bases, in that order; junction bases with no gene match: 8. This CDR3 has 14 amino acids. Germline-derived CDR1 and CDR2 are SGHNT and YYREEE (reference sequence). Full variable domain (rest looked up from reference TRBV5-4 and TRBJ2-3): ETGVTQSPTHLIKTRGQQVTLRCSSQSGHNTVSWYQQALGQGPQFIFQYYREEENGRGNFPPRFSGLQFPNYSSELNVNALELDDSALYLCASRFAGDGDTQYFGPGTRLTVL.

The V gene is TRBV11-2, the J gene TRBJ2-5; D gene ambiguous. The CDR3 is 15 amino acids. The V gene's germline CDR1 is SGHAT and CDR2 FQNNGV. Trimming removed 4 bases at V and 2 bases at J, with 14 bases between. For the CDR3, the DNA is TGTGCCAGCAGCTCGTGGGCAGGCGCACAAGAGACCCAGTACTTC. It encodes CASSSWAGAQETQYF.

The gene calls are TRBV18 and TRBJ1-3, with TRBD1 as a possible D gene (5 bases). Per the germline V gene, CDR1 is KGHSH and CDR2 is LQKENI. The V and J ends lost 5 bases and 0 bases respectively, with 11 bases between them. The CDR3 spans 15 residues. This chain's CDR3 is CASSIQAISGNTIYF. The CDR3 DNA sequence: TGTGCCAGCTCAATACAGGCTATCTCTGGAAACACCATATATTTT.

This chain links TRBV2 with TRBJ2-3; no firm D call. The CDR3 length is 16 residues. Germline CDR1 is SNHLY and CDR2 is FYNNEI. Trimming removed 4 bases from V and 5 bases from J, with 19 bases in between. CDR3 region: CASSGRVFFGGDTQYF. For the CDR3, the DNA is TGTGCCAGCAGTGGACGAGTCTTCTTTGGCGGAGATACGCAGTATTTT.

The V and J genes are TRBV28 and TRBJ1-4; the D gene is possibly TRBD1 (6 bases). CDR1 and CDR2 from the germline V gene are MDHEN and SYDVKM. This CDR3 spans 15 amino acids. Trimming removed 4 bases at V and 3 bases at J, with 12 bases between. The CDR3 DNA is TGTGCCAGCAGTTACACCTACAGGGCTAATGAAAAACTGTTTTTT. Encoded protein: CASSYTYRANEKLFF. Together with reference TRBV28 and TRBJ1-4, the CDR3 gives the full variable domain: DVKVTQSSRYLVKRTGEKVFLECVQDMDHENMFWYRQDPGLGLRLIYFSYDVKMKEKGDIPEGYSVSREKKERFSLILESASTNQTSMYLCASSYTYRANEKLFFGSGTQLSVL.

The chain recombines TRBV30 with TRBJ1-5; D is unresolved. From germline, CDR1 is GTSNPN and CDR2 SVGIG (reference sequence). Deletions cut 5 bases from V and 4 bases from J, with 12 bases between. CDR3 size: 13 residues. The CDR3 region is CAWRASRNQPQHF. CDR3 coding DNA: TGTGCCTGGCGTGCCAGCAGGAATCAGCCCCAGCATTTT.

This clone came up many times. CDR3 sequence: CASSLDRAGFGYTF. DNA of the CDR3: TGCGCCAGCAGCTTAGACAGGGCCGGTTTTGGCTACACCTTC. The chain recombines TRBV5-1 with TRBJ1-2; 7 bases agree with TRBD1. This CDR3 is 14 amino acids long. Trimming cost V 2 bases and J 7 bases; bases outside gene matches: 8. Germline CDR1 and CDR2: SGHRS and YFSETQ.

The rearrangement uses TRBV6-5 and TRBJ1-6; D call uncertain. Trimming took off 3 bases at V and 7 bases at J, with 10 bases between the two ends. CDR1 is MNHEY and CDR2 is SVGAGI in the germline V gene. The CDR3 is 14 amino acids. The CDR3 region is CASSYRTGNSPLHF. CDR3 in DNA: TGTGCCAGCAGTTATAGGACGGGGAATTCACCCCTCCACTTT.

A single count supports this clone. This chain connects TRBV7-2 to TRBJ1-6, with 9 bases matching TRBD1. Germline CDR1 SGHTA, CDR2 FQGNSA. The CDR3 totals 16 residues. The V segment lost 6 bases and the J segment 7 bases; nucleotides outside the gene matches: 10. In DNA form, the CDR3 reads TGTGCCAGCAGACCATCACAGGGGGCCGGCAATTCACCCCTCCACTTT. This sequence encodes CASRPSQGAGNSPLHF.

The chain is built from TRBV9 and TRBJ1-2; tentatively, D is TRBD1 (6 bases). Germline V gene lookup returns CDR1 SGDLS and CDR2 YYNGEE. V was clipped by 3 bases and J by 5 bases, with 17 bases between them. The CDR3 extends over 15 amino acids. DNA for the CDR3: TGTGCCAGCAGCGCCGCGGGGGGGGGCGCGTATGGCTACACCTTC. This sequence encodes CASSAAGGGAYGYTF. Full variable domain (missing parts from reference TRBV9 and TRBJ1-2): DSGVTQTPKHLITATGQRVTLRCSPRSGDLSVYWYQQSLDQGLQFLIQYYNGEERAKGNILERFSAQQFPDLHSELNLSSLELGDSALYFCASSAAGGGAYGYTFGSGTRLTVV.

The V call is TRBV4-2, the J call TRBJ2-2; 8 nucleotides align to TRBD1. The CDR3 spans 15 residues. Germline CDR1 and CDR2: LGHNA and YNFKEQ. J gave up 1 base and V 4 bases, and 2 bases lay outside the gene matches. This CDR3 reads CASSRDRGNTGELFF. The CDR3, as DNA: TGTGCCAGCAGCCGAGACAGGGGGAACACCGGGGAGCTGTTTTTT.

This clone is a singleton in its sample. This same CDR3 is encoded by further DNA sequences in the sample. DNA of the CDR3: TGTGCCAGCAGCCCACGGGGGGGGAATCAGCCCCAGCATTTT. This encodes CASSPRGGNQPQHF. The V call is TRBV3-1 (or the pseudogene TRBV3-2), the J call TRBJ1-5, with D perhaps matching TRBD1 (5 bases). V shed 4 bases and J shed 4 bases, with 11 bases lying between them. The CDR3 loop spans 14 amino acids. Germline lookup yields CDR1 LGHDT and CDR2 YNNKEL (reference sequence).

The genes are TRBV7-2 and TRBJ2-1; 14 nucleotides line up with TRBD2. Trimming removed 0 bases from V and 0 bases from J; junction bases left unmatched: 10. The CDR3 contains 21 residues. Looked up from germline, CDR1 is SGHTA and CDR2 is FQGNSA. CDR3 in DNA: TGTGCCAGCAGCTTAGCGAAAGGGACTAGCGGGAGTGGGAGCTCCTACAATGAGCAGTTCTTC. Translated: CASSLAKGTSGSGSSYNEQFF.

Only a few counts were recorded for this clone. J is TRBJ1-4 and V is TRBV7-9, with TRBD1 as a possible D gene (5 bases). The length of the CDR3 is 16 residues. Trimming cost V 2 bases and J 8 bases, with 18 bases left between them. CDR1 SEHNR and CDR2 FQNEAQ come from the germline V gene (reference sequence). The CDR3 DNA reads TGTGCCAGCAGCTTACGTCGTTTGCAGGGAAACGAAAAACTGTTTTTT. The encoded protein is CASSLRRLQGNEKLFF. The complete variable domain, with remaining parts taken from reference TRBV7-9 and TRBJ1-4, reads DTGVSQNPRHKITKRGQNVTFRCDPISEHNRLYWYRQTLGQGPEFLTYFQNEAQLEKSRLLSDRFSAERPKGSFSTLEIQRTEQGDSAMYLCASSLRRLQGNEKLFFGSGTQLSVL.

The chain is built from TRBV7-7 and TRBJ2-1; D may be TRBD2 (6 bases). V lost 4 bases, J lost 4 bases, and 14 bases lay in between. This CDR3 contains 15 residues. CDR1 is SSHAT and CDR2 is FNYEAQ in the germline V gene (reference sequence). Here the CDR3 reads CASSSTPLAYNEQFF. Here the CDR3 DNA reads TGTGCCAGCAGCTCGACACCACTAGCTTACAATGAGCAGTTCTTC.

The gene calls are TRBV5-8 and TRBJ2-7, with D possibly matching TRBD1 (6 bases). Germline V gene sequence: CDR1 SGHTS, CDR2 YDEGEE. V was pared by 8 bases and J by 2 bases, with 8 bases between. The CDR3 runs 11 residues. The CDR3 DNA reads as TGTGCCAGGGGACACCCCTACGAGCAGTACTTC. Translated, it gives CARGHPYEQYF.

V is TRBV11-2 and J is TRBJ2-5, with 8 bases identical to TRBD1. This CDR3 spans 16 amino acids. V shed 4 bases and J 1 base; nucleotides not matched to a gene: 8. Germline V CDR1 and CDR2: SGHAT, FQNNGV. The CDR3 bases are TGTGCCAGCAGCTGGGGACAGGCCAAATTCCAAGAGACCCAGTACTTC. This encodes CASSWGQAKFQETQYF.